The entry that follows covers one TCR beta chain sequence. The data were taken from a study of CDR3 diversity in severe acne. TCRdb processed the PCR reads anew with MiXCR; each CDR3 protein has one entry. The sample lists tens of thousands of distinct CDR3 sequences; roughly 51% were seen once. Germline CDR1 reads SNHLY; CDR2 reads FYNNEI. Trimming pared 6 bases from V and 1 base from J, leaving 12 bases between. The CDR3 consists of 14 residues. The chain uses TRBV2 and TRBJ1-1; D unresolved. The sequence came from a male donor in good health, without acne. Sequenced material: blood. CDR3 amino acids: CASRAALGNTEAFF. The CDR3 region has the DNA TGTGCCAGCAGAGCCGCCCTGGGGAACACTGAAGCTTTCTTT.